Sequencing of this TCR beta chain was carried out in a study of OX40 agonist ivuxolimab in advanced cancers. Study-level background: Ivuxolimab, which targeted the costimulatory receptor OX40 (CD134), was an agonistic, fully human IgG2 monoclonal antibody. A male proportion of roughly 80% and a mean age of roughly 55 years, ranging from 23 to 79, were recorded for the dose-escalation cohort. Of the roughly 53 patients in dose escalation, around 19 had hepatocellular carcinoma, roughly 15 had melanoma, 9 had renal cell carcinoma and 9 had head and neck cancer. Prior anti-PD-1, anti-PD-L1 or anti-CTLA-4 therapy was permitted, and approximately 42% of dose-escalation patients had received checkpoint inhibitors. Intravenous ivuxolimab was administered to patients every 2 weeks at six dose levels: 0.01, 0.1, 0.3, 1.5, 3 and 10 mg/kg. The monotherapy dose-escalation portion (N ≈ 55 patients) of the phase I ivuxolimab trial is reported in the paper. Peripheral TCRbeta sequencing was intended to test whether TCR sequence diversity was altered and clonal T-cell expansion was caused by ivuxolimab. Partial responses occurred in three dose-escalation patients, of whom one had hepatocellular carcinoma and two had cutaneous melanoma.

For sequencing of the TCRbeta CDR3 region, genomic DNA was extracted from the sorted cells. TCRbeta CDR3 regions were sequenced using the immunoSEQ Assay. Sourced from immuneACCESS, this table was stored by TCRdb with only in-frame sequences that have V and J called. A share of the clones is absent; for the studies checked, an unresolved V gene accounts for under half, and the remainder has no known explanation. The sample table shows tens of thousands of clones, and about 95% are seen once. The ten largest clones represent 9.6% of the sample. Study-wide findings and limitations: At doses of 0.1 to 3.0 mg/kg, clonal expansion of both CD4+ and CD8+ T cells in blood was seen between baseline and week 6. Which antigens the clonally expanded peripheral T cells were specific for was not determined. In partial responders in the 0.1-3.0 mg/kg groups, normalized peripheral clonal expansion was found to be among the lowest, especially among CD8+ T cells. After ivuxolimab, expanded clones were on average more numerous among CD8+ T cells than among CD4+ T cells. Low levels of normalized T-cell clonal expansion were also seen in some patients who did not respond.

V and J lose 7 bases and 8 bases, and a span of 12 bases separates them. Looking up the germline V gene (reference sequence) yields CDR1 MNHEY and CDR2 SMNVEV. There are 11 amino acids in the CDR3, from cysteine to phenylalanine inclusive. The kept DNA is CDR3 alone, 33 bases in frame from the first base. Note on this clone: Its antigen has not been determined. No clone much larger than this one lies a single base away; base qualities are absent.

The trial excluded patients who had a history of autoimmune disease or who were on systemic immunosuppression. Peripheral blood for TCR sequencing was collected from all dose cohorts at baseline, on cycle 4 day 1, and on cycle 7 day 1. The samples were taken from a phase I, first-in-human, multicenter, open-label dose-escalation trial of ivuxolimab. Adults with locally advanced or metastatic melanoma, renal cell carcinoma, hepatocellular carcinoma or head and neck squamous cell carcinoma were enrolled in the trial. CD4+ and CD8+ T cells were sorted separately from peripheral blood before TCR sequencing.

The chain is made from TRBV27 and TRBJ2-7; a tentative D match to TRBD1 spans 5 bases. The sequences come from CD4+ or CD8+ T cells sorted from blood, collected in a trial of the OX40 agonist ivuxolimab. The sequence came from an adult with an advanced solid tumor such as melanoma, head and neck, liver or kidney cancer. The DNA sequence is TGTGCCAGCACGGAGCTGGGGCAGCAGTACTTC. It encodes CASTELGQQYF.